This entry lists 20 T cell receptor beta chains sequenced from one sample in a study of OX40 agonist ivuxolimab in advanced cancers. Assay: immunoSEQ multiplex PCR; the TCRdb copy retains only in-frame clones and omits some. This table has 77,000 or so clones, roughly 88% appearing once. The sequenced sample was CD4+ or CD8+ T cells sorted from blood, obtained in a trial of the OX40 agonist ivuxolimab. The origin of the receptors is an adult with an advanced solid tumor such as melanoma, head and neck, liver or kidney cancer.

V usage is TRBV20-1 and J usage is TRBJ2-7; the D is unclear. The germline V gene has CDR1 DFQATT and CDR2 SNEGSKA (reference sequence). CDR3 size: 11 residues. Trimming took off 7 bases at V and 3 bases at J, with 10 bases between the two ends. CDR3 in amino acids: CSVQVRYEQYF. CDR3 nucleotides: TGCAGTGTTCAGGTGCGCTACGAGCAGTACTTC.

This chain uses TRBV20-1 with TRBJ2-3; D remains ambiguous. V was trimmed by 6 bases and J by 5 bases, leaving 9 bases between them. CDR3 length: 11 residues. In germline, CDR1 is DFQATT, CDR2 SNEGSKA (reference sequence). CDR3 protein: CSASHGDTQYF. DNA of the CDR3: TGCAGTGCCAGCCACGGAGATACGCAGTATTTT.

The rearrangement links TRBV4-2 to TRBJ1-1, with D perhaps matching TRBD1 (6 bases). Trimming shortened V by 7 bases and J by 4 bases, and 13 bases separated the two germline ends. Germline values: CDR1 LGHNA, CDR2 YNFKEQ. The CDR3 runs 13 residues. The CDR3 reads CASNQQGGTEAFF. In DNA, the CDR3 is TGTGCCAGCAATCAACAGGGTGGCACTGAAGCTTTCTTT.

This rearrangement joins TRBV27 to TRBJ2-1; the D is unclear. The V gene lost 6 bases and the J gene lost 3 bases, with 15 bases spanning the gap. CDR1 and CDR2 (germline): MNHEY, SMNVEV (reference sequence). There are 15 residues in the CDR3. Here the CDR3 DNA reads TGTGCCAGCAGCCGCACCGGGCCTTTCTACAATGAGCAGTTCTTC. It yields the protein CASSRTGPFYNEQFF.

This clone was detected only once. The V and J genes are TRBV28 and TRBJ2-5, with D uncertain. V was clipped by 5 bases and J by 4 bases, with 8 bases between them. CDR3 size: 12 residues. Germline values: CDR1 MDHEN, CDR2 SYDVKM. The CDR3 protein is CASSPKRETQYF. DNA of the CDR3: TGTGCCAGCAGTCCAAAGCGAGAGACCCAGTACTTC. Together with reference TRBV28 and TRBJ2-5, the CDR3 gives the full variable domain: DVKVTQSSRYLVKRTGEKVFLECVQDMDHENMFWYRQDPGLGLRLIYFSYDVKMKEKGDIPEGYSVSREKKERFSLILESASTNQTSMYLCASSPKRETQYFGPGTRLLVL.

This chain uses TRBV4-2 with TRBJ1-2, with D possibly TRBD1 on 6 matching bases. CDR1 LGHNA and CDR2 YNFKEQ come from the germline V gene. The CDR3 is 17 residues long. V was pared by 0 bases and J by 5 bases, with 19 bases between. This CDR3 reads CASSQDVLTGAEYGYTF. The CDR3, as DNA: TGTGCCAGCAGCCAAGATGTTCTAACGGGGGCCGAGTATGGCTACACCTTC.

Here the CDR3 DNA reads TGCGCCAGCAGCTTGAGTAACGCGAACACCGGGGAGCTGTTTTTT. This encodes CASSLSNANTGELFF. The V gene is TRBV5-1, the J gene TRBJ2-2; D ambiguous. CDR1 and CDR2 from the germline V gene are SGHRS and YFSETQ. V was trimmed by 1 base and J by 0 bases, leaving 7 bases between them. This CDR3 has 15 amino acids. The full variable domain, in which reference TRBV5-1 and TRBJ2-2 provide the parts outside the CDR3, is KAGVTQTPRYLIKTRGQQVTLSCSPISGHRSVSWYQQTPGQGLQFLFEYFSETQRNKGNFPGRFSGRQFSNSRSEMNVSTLELGDSALYLCASSLSNANTGELFFGEGSRLTVL.

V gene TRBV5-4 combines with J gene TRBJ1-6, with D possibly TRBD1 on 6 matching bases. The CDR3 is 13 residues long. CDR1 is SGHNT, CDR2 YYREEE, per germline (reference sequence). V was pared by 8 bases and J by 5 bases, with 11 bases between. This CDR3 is CASRTADNSPLHF. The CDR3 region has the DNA TGTGCCAGTAGGACAGCAGATAATTCACCCCTCCACTTT. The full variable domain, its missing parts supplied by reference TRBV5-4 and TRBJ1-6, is ETGVTQSPTHLIKTRGQQVTLRCSSQSGHNTVSWYQQALGQGPQFIFQYYREEENGRGNFPPRFSGLQFPNYSSELNVNALELDDSALYLCASRTADNSPLHFGNGTRLTVT.

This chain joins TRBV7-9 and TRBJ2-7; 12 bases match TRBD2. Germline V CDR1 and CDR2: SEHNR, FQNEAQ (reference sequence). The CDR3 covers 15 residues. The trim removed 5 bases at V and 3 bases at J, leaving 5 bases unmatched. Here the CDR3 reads CASSPWTSGNYEQYF. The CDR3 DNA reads TGTGCCAGCAGCCCATGGACTAGCGGGAACTACGAGCAGTACTTC.

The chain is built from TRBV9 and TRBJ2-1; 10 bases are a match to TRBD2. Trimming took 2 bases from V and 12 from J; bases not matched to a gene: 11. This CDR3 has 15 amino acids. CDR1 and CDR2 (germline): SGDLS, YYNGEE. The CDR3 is CASSVRLAGEGVQFF. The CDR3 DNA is TGTGCCAGCAGCGTGAGGCTAGCGGGGGAGGGGGTGCAGTTCTTC.

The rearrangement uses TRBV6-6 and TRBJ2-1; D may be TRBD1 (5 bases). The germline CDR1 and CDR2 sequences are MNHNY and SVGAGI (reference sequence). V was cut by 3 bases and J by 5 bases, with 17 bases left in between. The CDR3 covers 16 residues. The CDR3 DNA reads TGTGCCAGCAGTTATCTGGGTAGTCAGGGTCACAATGAGCAGTTCTTC. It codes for CASSYLGSQGHNEQFF.

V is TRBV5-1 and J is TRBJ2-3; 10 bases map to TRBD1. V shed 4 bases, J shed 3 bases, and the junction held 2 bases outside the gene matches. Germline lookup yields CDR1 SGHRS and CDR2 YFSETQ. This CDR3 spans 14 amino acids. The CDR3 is CASSPGQGTDTQYF. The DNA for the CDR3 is TGCGCCAGCAGCCCGGGACAGGGGACAGATACGCAGTATTTT.

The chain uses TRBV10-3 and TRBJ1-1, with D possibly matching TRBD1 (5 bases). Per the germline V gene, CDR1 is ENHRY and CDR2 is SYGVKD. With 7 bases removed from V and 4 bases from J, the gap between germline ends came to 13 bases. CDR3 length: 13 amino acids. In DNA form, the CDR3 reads TGTGCCATCAAAATGTCTAGGGGCACTGAAGCTTTCTTT. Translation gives CAIKMSRGTEAFF.

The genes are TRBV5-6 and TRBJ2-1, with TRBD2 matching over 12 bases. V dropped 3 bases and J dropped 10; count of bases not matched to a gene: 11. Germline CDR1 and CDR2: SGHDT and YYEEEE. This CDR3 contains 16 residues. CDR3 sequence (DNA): TGTGCCAGCAGCTCCCCTAGCGGGAGGGCCCTACGGGAGCAGTTCTTC. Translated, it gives CASSSPSGRALREQFF.

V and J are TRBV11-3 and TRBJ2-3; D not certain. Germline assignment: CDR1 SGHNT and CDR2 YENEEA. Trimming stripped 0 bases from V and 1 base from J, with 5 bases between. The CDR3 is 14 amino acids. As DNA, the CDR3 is TGTGCCAGCAGCTTAGAAGGCGGCACAGATACGCAGTATTTT. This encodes CASSLEGGTDTQYF.

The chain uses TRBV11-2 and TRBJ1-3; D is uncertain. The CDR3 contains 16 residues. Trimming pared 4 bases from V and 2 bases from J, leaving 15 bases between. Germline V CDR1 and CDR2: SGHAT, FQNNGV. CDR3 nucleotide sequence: TGTGCCAGCAGCTCGTACGTCGGACCGGCTGGAAACACCATATATTTT. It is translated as CASSSYVGPAGNTIYF.

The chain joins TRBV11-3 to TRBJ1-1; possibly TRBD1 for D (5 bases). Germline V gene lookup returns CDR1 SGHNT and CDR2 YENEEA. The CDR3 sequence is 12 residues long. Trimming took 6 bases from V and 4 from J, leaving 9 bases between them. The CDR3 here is CASRGESTEAFF. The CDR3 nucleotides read TGTGCCAGCAGGGGGGAGAGCACTGAAGCTTTCTTT.

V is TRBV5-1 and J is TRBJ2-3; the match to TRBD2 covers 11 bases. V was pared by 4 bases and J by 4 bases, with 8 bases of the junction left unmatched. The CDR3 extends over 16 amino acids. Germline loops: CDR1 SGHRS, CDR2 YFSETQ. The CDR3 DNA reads TGCGCCAGCAGCACCACACTAGCGGGAGTCCCAGATACGCAGTATTTT. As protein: CASSTTLAGVPDTQYF.

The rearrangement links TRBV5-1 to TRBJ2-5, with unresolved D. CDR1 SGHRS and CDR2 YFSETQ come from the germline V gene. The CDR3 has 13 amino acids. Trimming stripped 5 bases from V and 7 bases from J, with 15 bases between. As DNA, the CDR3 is TGCGCCAGCAGGGTCCCGGAGTCGGGGACCCAGTACTTC. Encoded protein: CASRVPESGTQYF. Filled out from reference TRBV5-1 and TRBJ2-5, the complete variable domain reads KAGVTQTPRYLIKTRGQQVTLSCSPISGHRSVSWYQQTPGQGLQFLFEYFSETQRNKGNFPGRFSGRQFSNSRSEMNVSTLELGDSALYLCASRVPESGTQYFGPGTRLLVL.

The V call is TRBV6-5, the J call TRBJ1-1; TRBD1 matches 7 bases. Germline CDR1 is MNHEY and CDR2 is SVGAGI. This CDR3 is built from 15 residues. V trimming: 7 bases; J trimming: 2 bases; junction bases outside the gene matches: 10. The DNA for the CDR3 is TGTGCCAGCAACAGACAGGGATCGGGAAACACTGAAGCTTTCTTT. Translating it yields CASNRQGSGNTEAFF.